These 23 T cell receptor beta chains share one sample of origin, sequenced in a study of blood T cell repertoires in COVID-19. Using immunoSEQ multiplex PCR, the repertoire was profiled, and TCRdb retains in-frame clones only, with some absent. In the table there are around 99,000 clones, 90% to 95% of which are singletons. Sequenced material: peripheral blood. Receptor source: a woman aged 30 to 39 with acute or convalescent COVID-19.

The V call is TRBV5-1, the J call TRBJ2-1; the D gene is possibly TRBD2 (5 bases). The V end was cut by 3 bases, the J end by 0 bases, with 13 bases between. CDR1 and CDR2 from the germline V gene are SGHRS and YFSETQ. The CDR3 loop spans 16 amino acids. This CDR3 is CASSSGRALSYNEQFF. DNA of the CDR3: TGCGCCAGCAGCTCTGGGAGAGCCCTCTCCTACAATGAGCAGTTCTTC.

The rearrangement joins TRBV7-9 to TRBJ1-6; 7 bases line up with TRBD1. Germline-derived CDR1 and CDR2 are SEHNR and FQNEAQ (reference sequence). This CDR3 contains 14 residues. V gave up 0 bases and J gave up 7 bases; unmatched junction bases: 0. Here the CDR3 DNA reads TGTGCCAGCAGCTTAGCGGGACAGAATTCACCCCTCCACTTT. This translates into CASSLAGQNSPLHF.

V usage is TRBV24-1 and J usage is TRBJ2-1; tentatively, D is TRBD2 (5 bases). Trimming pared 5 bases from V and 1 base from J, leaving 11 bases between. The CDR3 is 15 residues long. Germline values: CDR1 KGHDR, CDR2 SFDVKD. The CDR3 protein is CATSGGVGSYNEQFF. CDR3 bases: TGTGCCACCAGTGGGGGAGTAGGGTCCTACAATGAGCAGTTCTTC.

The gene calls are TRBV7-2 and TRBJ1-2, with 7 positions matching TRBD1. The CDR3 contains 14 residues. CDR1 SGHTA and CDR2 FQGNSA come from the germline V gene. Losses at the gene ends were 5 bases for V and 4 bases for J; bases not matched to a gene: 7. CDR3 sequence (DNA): TGTGCCAGCAGCCCAGAGACAGGGCGCTATGGCTACACCTTC. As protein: CASSPETGRYGYTF.

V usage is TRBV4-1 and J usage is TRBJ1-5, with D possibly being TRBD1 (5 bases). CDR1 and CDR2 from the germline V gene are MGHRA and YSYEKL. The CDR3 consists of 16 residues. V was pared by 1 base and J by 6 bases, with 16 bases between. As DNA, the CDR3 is TGCGCCAGCAGCCAAGTCTTGGGGAGGGGCGCTCAGCCCCAGCATTTT. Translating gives CASSQVLGRGAQPQHF.

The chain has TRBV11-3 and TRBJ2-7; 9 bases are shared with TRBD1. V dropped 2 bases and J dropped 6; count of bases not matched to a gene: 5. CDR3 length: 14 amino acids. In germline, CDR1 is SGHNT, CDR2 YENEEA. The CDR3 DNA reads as TGTGCCAGCAGCTTAAGGGACAGGGTCATCGAGCAGTACTTC. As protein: CASSLRDRVIEQYF.

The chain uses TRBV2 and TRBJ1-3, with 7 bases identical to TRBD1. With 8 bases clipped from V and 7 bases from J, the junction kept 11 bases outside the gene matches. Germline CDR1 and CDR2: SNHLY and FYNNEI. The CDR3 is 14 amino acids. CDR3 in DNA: TGTGCCAGCTCTCTTGGACAGGTTTACAACACCATATATTTT. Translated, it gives CASSLGQVYNTIYF.

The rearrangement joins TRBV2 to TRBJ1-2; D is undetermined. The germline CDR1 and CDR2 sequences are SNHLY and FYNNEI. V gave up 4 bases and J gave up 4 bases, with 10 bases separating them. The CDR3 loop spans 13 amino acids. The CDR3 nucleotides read TGTGCCAGCAGTGTGTTGGCGGCCTATGGCTACACCTTC. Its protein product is CASSVLAAYGYTF.

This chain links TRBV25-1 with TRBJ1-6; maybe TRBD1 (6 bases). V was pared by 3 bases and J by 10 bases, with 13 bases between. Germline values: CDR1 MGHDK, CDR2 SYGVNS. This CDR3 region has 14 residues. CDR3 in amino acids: CASSDTQGVSPLHF. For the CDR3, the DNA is TGTGCCAGCAGTGATACACAGGGAGTGTCACCCCTCCACTTT.

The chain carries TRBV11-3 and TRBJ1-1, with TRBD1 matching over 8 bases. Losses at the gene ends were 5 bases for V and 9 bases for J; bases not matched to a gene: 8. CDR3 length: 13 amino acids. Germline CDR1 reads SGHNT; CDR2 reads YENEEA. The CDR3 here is CASSIGTGAQAFF. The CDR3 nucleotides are TGTGCCAGCAGCATAGGGACAGGCGCCCAAGCTTTCTTT.

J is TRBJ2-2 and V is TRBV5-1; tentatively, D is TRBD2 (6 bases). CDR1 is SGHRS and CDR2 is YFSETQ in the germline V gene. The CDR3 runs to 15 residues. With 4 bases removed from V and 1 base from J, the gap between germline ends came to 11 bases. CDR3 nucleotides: TGCGCCAGCAGCCTGCTGGGGGGGAACACCGGGGAGCTGTTTTTT. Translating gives CASSLLGGNTGELFF. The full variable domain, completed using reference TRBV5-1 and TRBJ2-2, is KAGVTQTPRYLIKTRGQQVTLSCSPISGHRSVSWYQQTPGQGLQFLFEYFSETQRNKGNFPGRFSGRQFSNSRSEMNVSTLELGDSALYLCASSLLGGNTGELFFGEGSRLTVL.

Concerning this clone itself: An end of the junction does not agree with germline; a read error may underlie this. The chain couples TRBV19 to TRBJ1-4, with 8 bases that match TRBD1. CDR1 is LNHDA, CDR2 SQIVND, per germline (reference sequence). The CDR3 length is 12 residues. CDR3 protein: CASSIPTGEASF. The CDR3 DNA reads TGTGCCAGTAGTATCCCGACAGGGGAAGCTTCCTTT.

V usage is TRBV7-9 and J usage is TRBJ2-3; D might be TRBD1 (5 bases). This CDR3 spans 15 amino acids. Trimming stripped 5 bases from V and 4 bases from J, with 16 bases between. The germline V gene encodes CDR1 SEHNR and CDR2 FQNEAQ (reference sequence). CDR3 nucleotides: TGTGCCAGCAGCCCAGACAGAGTTAGGGCAGATACGCAGTATTTT. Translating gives CASSPDRVRADTQYF.

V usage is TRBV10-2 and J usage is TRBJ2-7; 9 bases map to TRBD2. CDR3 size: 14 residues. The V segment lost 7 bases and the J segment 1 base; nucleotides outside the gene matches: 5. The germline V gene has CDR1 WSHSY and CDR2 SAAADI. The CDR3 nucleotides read TGCGCCAGCAAGAGCGGACTAGCGTCCTACGAGCAGTACTTC. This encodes CASKSGLASYEQYF.

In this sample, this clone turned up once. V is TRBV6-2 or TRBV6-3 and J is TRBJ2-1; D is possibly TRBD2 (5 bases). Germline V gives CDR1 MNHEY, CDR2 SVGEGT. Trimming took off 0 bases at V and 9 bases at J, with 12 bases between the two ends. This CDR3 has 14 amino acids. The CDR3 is CASSYSSRGSEQFF. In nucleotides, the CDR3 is TGTGCCAGCAGTTACTCGAGCCGGGGTAGTGAGCAGTTCTTC.

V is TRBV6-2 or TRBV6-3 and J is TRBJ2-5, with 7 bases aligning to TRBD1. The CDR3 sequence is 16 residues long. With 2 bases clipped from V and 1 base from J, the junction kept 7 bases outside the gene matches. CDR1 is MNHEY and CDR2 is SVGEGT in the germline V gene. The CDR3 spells CASSYQRGGFQETQYF. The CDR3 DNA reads TGTGCCAGCAGTTACCAAAGAGGGGGCTTCCAAGAGACCCAGTACTTC.

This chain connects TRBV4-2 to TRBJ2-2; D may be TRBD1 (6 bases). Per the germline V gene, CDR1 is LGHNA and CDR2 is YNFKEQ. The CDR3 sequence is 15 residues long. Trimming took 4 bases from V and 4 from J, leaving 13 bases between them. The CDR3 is CASSPELGGTGELFF. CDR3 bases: TGTGCCAGCAGCCCTGAATTAGGGGGCACCGGGGAGCTGTTTTTT.

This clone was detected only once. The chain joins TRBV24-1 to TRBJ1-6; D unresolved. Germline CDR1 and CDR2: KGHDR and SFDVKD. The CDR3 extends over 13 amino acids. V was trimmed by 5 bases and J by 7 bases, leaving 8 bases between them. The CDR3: CATSGSANSPLHF. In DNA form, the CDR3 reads TGTGCCACCAGTGGGTCAGCGAATTCACCCCTCCACTTT.

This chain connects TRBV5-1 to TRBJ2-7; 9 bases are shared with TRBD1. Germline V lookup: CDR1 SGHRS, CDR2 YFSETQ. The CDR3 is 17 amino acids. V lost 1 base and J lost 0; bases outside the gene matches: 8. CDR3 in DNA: TGCGCCAGCAGCTTGACCGGGACAGGGATAAGCTCCTACGAGCAGTACTTC. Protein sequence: CASSLTGTGISSYEQYF.

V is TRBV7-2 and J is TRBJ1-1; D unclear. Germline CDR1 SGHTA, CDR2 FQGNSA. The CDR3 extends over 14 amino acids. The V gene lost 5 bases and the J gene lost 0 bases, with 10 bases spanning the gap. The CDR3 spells CASSLEAMNTEAFF. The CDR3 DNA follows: TGTGCCAGCAGCCTCGAGGCTATGAACACTGAAGCTTTCTTT. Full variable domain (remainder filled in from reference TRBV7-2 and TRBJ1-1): GAGVSQSPSNKVTEKGKDVELRCDPISGHTALYWYRQSLGQGLEFLIYFQGNSAPDKSGLPSDRFSAERTGGSVSTLTIQRTQQEDSAVYLCASSLEAMNTEAFFGQGTRLTVV.

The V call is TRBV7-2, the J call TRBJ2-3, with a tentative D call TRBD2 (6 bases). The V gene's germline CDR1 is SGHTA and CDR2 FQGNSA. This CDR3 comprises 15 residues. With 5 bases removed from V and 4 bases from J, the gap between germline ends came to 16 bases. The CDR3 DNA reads TGTGCCAGCAGCCTACCATTAGCGGACCCAGATACGCAGTATTTT. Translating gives CASSLPLADPDTQYF.

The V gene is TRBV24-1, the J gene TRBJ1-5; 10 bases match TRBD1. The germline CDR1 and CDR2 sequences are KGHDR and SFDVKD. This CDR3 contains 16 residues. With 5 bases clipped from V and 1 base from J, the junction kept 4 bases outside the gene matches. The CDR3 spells CATSGKGQGSNQPQHF. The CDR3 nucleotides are TGTGCCACCAGTGGAAAGGGACAGGGGAGCAATCAGCCCCAGCATTTT.

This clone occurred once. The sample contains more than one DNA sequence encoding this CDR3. For the CDR3, the DNA is TGCGCCAGCAGCCACAGCAGCAGGGATTGGGAAGCTTTCTTT. It yields the protein CASSHSSRDWEAFF. The gene calls are TRBV23-1 and TRBJ1-1, with D perhaps matching TRBD1 (5 bases). TRBV23-1 is filed as an ORF, its function uncertain. Deletions cut 6 bases from V and 8 bases from J, with 19 bases between. CDR3 length equals 14 residues.